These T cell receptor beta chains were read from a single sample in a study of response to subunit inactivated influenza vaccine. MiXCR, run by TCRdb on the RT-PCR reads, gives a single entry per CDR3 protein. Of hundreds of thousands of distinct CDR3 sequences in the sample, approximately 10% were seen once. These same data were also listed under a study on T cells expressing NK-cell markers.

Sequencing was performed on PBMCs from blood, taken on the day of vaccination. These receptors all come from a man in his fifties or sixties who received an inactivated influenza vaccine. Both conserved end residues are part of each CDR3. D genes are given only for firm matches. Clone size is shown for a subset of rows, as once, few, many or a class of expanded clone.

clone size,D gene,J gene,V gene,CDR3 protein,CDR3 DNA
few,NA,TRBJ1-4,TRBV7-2,CASTHGGAFEKLFF,TGTGCCAGCACCCACGGAGGGGCGTTCGAGAAACTGTTTTTT
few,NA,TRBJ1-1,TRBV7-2,CASSPSLEAFF,TGTGCCAGCAGCCCTAGCCTTGAAGCTTTCTTT
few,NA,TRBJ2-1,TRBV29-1,CSAKSPYNEQFF,TGCAGCGCCAAGAGCCCATACAATGAGCAGTTCTTC
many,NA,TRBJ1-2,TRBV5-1,CASSEGISNYGYTF,TGCGCCAGCAGCGAGGGAATATCTAACTATGGCTACACCTTC
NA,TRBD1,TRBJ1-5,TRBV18,CASQGQVNQPQHF,TGTGCCAGCCAGGGACAGGTCAATCAGCCCCAGCATTTT
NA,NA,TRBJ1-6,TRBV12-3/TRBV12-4,CASSRGNDNSPLHF,TGTGCCAGCAGTCGCGGGAACGATAATTCACCCCTCCACTTT
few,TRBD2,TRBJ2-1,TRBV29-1,CSVERTSVYNEQFF,TGCAGCGTTGAACGGACTAGCGTTTACAATGAGCAGTTCTTC
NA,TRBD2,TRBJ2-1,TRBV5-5,CASSGGLAGMSSEQFF,TGTGCCAGCAGCGGAGGACTAGCTGGGATGTCAAGTGAGCAGTTCTTC
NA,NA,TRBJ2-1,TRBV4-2,CASSPNGALASEQFF,TGTGCCAGCAGCCCCAACGGGGCCCTAGCGAGTGAGCAGTTCTTC
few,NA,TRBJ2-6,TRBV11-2,CASSLHHSGANVLTF,TGTGCCAGCAGCCTCCACCACTCTGGGGCCAACGTCCTGACTTTC
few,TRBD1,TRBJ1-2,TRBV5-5,CASSATGVGYGYTF,TGTGCCAGCAGCGCGACAGGGGTCGGCTATGGCTACACCTTC
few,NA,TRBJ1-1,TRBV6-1,CASSPEHNTEAFF,TGTGCCAGCAGCCCGGAACATAACACTGAAGCTTTCTTT
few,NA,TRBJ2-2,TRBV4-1,CASSQEATNTGELFF,TGCGCCAGCAGCCAAGAGGCAACGAACACCGGGGAGCTGTTTTTT
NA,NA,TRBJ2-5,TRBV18,CASSPPSNPPWTQYF,TGTGCCAGCTCACCACCGTCTAACCCGCCGTGGACCCAGTACTTC
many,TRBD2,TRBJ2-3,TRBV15,CATSRDSGLGTDTQYF,TGTGCCACCAGCAGAGATAGTGGACTAGGCACAGATACGCAGTATTTT
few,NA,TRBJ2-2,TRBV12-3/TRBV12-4,CASSLPNGELFF,TGTGCCAGCAGTTTACCAAACGGGGAGCTGTTTTTT
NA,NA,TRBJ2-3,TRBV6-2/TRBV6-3,CASSYEGFTDTQYF,TGTGCCAGCAGTTACGAGGGGTTCACAGATACGCAGTATTTT
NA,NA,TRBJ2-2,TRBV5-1,CASSLALGYRDTGELFF,TGCGCCAGCAGCTTGGCCCTGGGATACCGAGACACCGGGGAGCTGTTTTTT
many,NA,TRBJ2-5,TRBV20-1,CSALSWGQETQYF,TGCAGTGCGCTCTCCTGGGGCCAAGAGACCCAGTACTTC
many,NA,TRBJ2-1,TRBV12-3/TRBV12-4,CASSLGTHNEQFF,TGTGCCAGCAGTTTAGGAACTCACAATGAGCAGTTCTTC
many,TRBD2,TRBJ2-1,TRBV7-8,CASSSSGTSLFF,TGTGCCAGCAGCTCATCCGGGACTAGCCTTTTCTTC
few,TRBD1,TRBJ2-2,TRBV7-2,CASSSRQGTGELFF,TGTGCCAGCAGCTCACGACAGGGCACCGGGGAGCTGTTTTTT
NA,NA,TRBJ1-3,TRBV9,CASSVGQGPSSGNTIYF,TGTGCCAGCAGCGTAGGGCAGGGTCCGAGCTCTGGAAACACCATATATTTT
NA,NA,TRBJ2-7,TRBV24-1,CATSSSGSSYEQYF,TGTGCCACCAGCTCTTCTGGCAGCTCCTACGAGCAGTACTTC
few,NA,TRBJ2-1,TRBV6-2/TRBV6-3,CASSGMYGSGTDNNEQFF,TGTGCCAGCAGTGGCATGTATGGGTCCGGGACGGATAACAATGAGCAGTTCTTC
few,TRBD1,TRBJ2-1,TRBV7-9,CASSSATGVHNEQFF,TGTGCCAGCAGCTCGGCGACAGGGGTACACAATGAGCAGTTCTTC
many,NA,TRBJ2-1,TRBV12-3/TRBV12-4,CASGLYNEQFF,TGTGCCAGCGGCCTCTACAATGAGCAGTTCTTC
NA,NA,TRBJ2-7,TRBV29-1,CSVEVDRSYEQYF,TGCAGCGTTGAGGTCGACAGATCCTACGAGCAGTACTTC
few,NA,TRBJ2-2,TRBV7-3,CASSFGAGTGELFF,TGTGCCAGCAGTTTCGGGGCTGGCACCGGGGAGCTGTTTTTT
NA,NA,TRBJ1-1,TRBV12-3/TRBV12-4,CATTVNTEAFF,TGTGCCACCACAGTGAACACTGAAGCTTTCTTT
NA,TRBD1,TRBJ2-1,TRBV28,CASSPIPGQGRNEQFF,TGTGCCAGCAGTCCCATCCCGGGACAGGGACGTAATGAGCAGTTCTTC